Below, 21 T cell receptor beta chains from the same sample are listed, as sequenced in a study of shared T cell receptors in the human thymus (dated by TCRdb to the early 2020s). The library was generated by the immunoSEQ multiplex PCR assay. Entries here come from immuneACCESS through TCRdb and include only in-frame sequences with V and J called. Some clones fail to appear in such tables; in the studies checked, an unresolved V gene covers under half of the shortfall, and the cause of the remainder is unknown. For this sample the table gives approximately 760,000 clones, of which 70% to 90% were detected only once. The ten most abundant clones make up about 0.011% of the sample. These data were likewise used in another study, on human thymus T cells.

Sequenced input: thymocytes. These TCRs come from a girl in the first two years of life with a congenital heart defect. Donor details come from another sample of the same person, matched by shared clones.

This clone occurred a few times. This chain's CDR3 is CARSTEKIGTVLYTF. As DNA, the CDR3 is TGTGCCAGAAGCACCGAAAAGATTGGGACAGTTCTCTACACCTTC. The chain is built from TRBV5-3 and TRBJ1-2; 7 bases fit TRBD1. TRBV5-3 is an ORF, with its function uncertain. V lost 4 bases to trimming and J lost 10 bases; unmatched junction nucleotides: 16. There are 15 residues in the CDR3.

The chain recombines TRBV7-9 with TRBJ1-1, with D tentatively TRBD1 (6 bases). V lost 5 bases and J 3 bases, leaving 13 bases between the germline ends. Germline CDR1 and CDR2: SEHNR and FQNEAQ (reference sequence). The CDR3 totals 14 residues. The CDR3 region is CASSRGMVDTEAFF. CDR3 bases: TGTGCCAGCAGCAGGGGGATGGTGGACACTGAAGCTTTCTTT. The whole variable domain, filled in from reference TRBV7-9 and TRBJ1-1, reads DTGVSQNPRHKITKRGQNVTFRCDPISEHNRLYWYRQTLGQGPEFLTYFQNEAQLEKSRLLSDRFSAERPKGSFSTLEIQRTEQGDSAMYLCASSRGMVDTEAFFGQGTRLTVV.

This clone was picked up a small number of times. The rearrangement joins TRBV4-3 to TRBJ2-5; TRBD1 aligns across 8 bases. The germline V gene encodes CDR1 LGHNA and CDR2 YSLEER. The CDR3 extends over 16 amino acids. After removal of 2 bases from V and 5 bases from J, the junction contained 10 bases not matched to a gene. In DNA form, the CDR3 reads TGCGCCAGCAGCCAAACCGGACAGGGCCTAGAGGAGACCCAGTACTTC. Translated, it gives CASSQTGQGLEETQYF.

The rearrangement joins TRBV7-9 to TRBJ1-1, with TRBD1 matching over 9 bases. The CDR3 sequence is 17 residues long. The germline gives CDR1 SEHNR, CDR2 FQNEAQ (reference sequence). V lost 5 bases, J lost 6 bases, and 16 bases stayed unmatched. The CDR3 sequence is CASSTRTGDPSKAEAFF. In DNA, the CDR3 is TGTGCCAGCAGCACCCGGACAGGGGATCCCTCGAAGGCTGAAGCTTTCTTT.

The chain couples TRBV5-1 to TRBJ2-7; weak D call: TRBD1 (6 bases). Germline CDR1 SGHRS, CDR2 YFSETQ. The CDR3 runs to 17 residues. The germline V and J ends were trimmed by 0 bases and 3 bases, with 19 bases remaining between them. CDR3 region: CASSLDAGALFYYEQYF. The CDR3 nucleotides are TGCGCCAGCAGCTTGGATGCAGGGGCGCTTTTTTACTACGAGCAGTACTTC.

V and J are TRBV28 and TRBJ1-2; tentatively, D is TRBD1 (6 bases). CDR3 length: 19 residues. Per germline, CDR1 MDHEN and CDR2 SYDVKM. V lost 1 base to trimming and J lost 1 base, with 22 bases between them. The CDR3 DNA reads TGTGCCAGCAGTTTATTTGGGGGCGCCGGGGGGGGTGGTAACTATGGCTACACCTTC. This sequence encodes CASSLFGGAGGGGNYGYTF.

In nucleotides, the CDR3 is TGCGCCAGCAGCCAAGATGGGCAGAAGACCGGGGAGCTGTTTTTT. Translating gives CASSQDGQKTGELFF. This sequence joins TRBV4-1 and TRBJ2-2; D remains unclear. Trimming shortened V by 0 bases and J by 5 bases, and 10 bases separated the two germline ends. From germline, CDR1 is MGHRA and CDR2 YSYEKL. The CDR3 consists of 15 residues.

V usage is TRBV2 and J usage is TRBJ2-6, with D maybe TRBD1 (6 bases). The CDR3 loop spans 17 amino acids. V was clipped by 8 bases and J by 0 bases, with 17 bases between them. CDR1 SNHLY and CDR2 FYNNEI come from the germline V gene. The DNA for the CDR3 is TGTGCCAGCGTTGGGGGCAGTGCATTCTCTGGGGCCAACGTCCTGACTTTC. Residues: CASVGGSAFSGANVLTF.

Comments on this clone: The germline gene is not matched at one end of the junction; a read error may be the cause. This chain joins TRBV2 and TRBJ1-2; 7 bases agree with TRBD1. The V gene's germline CDR1 is SNHLY and CDR2 FYNNEI. The CDR3 spans 12 residues. The CDR3 DNA sequence: TGTGCCAGCACCTATCCCCCACAAGGGGGCCTCTTC. Translation gives CASTYPPQGGLF.

The CDR3 DNA reads TGCGCCAGCAGCTACCGGGACAGGGCAATGGGGACAGATACGCAGTATTTT. As protein: CASSYRDRAMGTDTQYF. V gene TRBV5-1 combines with J gene TRBJ2-3; 9 bases are a match to TRBD1. Germline CDR1 is SGHRS and CDR2 is YFSETQ. CDR3 length: 17 residues. V lost 3 bases, J lost 3 bases, and 11 bases stayed unmatched.

The rearrangement uses TRBV27 and TRBJ1-5, with 7 bases fitting TRBD1. This CDR3 is 22 amino acids long. After removal of 4 bases from V and 7 bases from J, the junction contained 31 bases not matched to a gene. Germline CDR1 MNHEY, CDR2 SMNVEV (reference sequence). The CDR3 nucleotides read TGTGCCAGCAGTTCACACCTAAACCAGCCCATGCATCCCCGCGACAGGGAGCAGCCCCAGCATTTT. It translates to CASSSHLNQPMHPRDREQPQHF.

The V gene is TRBV6-1, the J gene TRBJ1-2, with no clear D. V lost 9 bases and J 4 bases, leaving 18 bases between the germline ends. Germline CDR1 MNHNS, CDR2 SASEGT. The CDR3 sequence is 14 residues long. CDR3 loop: CASPGEVDSYGYTF. The CDR3 bases are TGTGCCAGTCCCGGGGAGGTGGATAGCTATGGCTACACCTTC.

The chain employs TRBV18 and TRBJ2-5, with 9 bases lining up with TRBD1. The CDR3 totals 14 residues. V was clipped by 4 bases and J by 5 bases; unmatched bases: 5. In germline, CDR1 is KGHSH, CDR2 LQKENI. The CDR3 DNA sequence: TGTGCCAGCTCACGGGGACAGGGTGACGAGACCCAGTACTTC. It yields the protein CASSRGQGDETQYF.

The genes are TRBV4-3 and TRBJ1-5; D may be TRBD1 (6 bases). This CDR3 comprises 16 residues. V was pared by 3 bases and J by 3 bases, with 15 bases between. CDR1 LGHNA and CDR2 YSLEER come from the germline V gene. The CDR3 spells CASSQVRGAINQPQHF. CDR3 DNA sequence: TGCGCCAGCAGCCAGGTGCGGGGGGCAATCAATCAGCCCCAGCATTTT.

The V gene is TRBV6-6, the J gene TRBJ1-5, with D possibly matching TRBD1 (5 bases). V gave up 4 bases and J gave up 1 base, with 8 bases separating them. CDR3 length equals 14 residues. Germline V gives CDR1 MNHNY, CDR2 SVGAGI (reference sequence). CDR3 bases: TGTGCCAGCAGTTCCCGACAGAGCAATCAGCCCCAGCATTTT. It is translated as CASSSRQSNQPQHF.

The chain recombines TRBV4-3 with TRBJ1-2; 8 positions match TRBD1. Germline assignment: CDR1 LGHNA and CDR2 YSLEER. Trimming took 2 bases from V and 5 from J; bases not matched to a gene: 22. The CDR3 runs 20 residues. CDR3 loop: CASSQQGMETGANGSYGYTF. DNA for the CDR3: TGCGCCAGCAGCCAACAAGGTATGGAGACAGGGGCGAACGGATCATATGGCTACACCTTC.

The V and J genes are TRBV30 and TRBJ2-1, with 14 bases fitting TRBD2. With 5 bases clipped from V and 9 bases from J, the junction kept 6 bases outside the gene matches. Looked up from germline, CDR1 is GTSNPN and CDR2 is SVGIG (reference sequence). CDR3 length equals 14 residues. The CDR3 spells CAWQTSGGVGEQFF. The CDR3 coding sequence is TGTGCCTGGCAGACTAGCGGGGGGGTCGGTGAGCAGTTCTTC.

The chain has TRBV12-5 and TRBJ2-7; tentatively, D is TRBD2 (5 bases). Per germline, CDR1 LGHNT and CDR2 FRNRAP. CDR3 size: 15 residues. The ends were cut back, 3 bases at V and 7 bases at J, with 19 bases in the middle. The CDR3 protein is CASGFNSAASGEQYF. CDR3 nucleotides: TGTGCTAGTGGTTTCAACTCAGCGGCCTCGGGGGAGCAGTACTTC.

In DNA, the CDR3 is TGCGCCAGCAGCCCTAGACTAGCGGGGGGGCCTTATAGGGGCGAGCAGTACTTC. It translates to CASSPRLAGGPYRGEQYF. The V call is TRBV5-1, the J call TRBJ2-7; 14 nucleotides align to TRBD2. The CDR3 runs 18 residues. Germline V gene data show CDR1 as SGHRS and CDR2 as YFSETQ. The trim removed 4 bases at V and 6 bases at J, leaving 15 bases unmatched.

The rearrangement uses TRBV7-8 and TRBJ1-2; possible D gene TRBD1, 6 bases. Trimming stripped 4 bases from V and 6 bases from J, with 30 bases between. The germline gives CDR1 SGHVS, CDR2 FQNEAQ. CDR3 length equals 19 residues. CDR3 sequence reads: CASSSRTNRVLFRCDGYTF. DNA of the CDR3: TGTGCCAGCAGCTCGAGGACCAACAGGGTACTATTCCGGTGCGATGGCTACACCTTC. Full variable domain (rest looked up from reference TRBV7-8 and TRBJ1-2): GAGVSQSPRYKVAKRGQDVALRCDPISGHVSLFWYQQALGQGPEFLTYFQNEAQLDKSGLPSDRFFAERPEGSVSTLKIQRTQQEDSAVYLCASSSRTNRVLFRCDGYTFGSGTRLTVV.

CDR3 residues: CATRGSGDSNEQFF. In nucleotides, the CDR3 is TGTGCCACCCGGGGTAGCGGGGACTCAAATGAGCAGTTCTTC. This chain joins TRBV28 and TRBJ2-1; 8 nucleotides agree with TRBD2. Trimming took 10 bases from V and 7 from J; bases not matched to a gene: 12. This CDR3 is 14 amino acids long. The germline gives CDR1 MDHEN, CDR2 SYDVKM.